This T cell receptor (beta chain) was found in a study of shared clonotypes between healthy human individuals. Notes on the study in general: Only blood samples were collected, and tissue repertoires likely differ.

Germline V gene data show CDR1 as MGHDK and CDR2 as SYGVNS. The ends were cut back, 5 bases at V and 7 bases at J, with 14 bases in the middle. The CDR3 runs 14 residues. This clone was seen only once. Its antigen is not known. Using immunoSEQ multiplex PCR, the repertoire was profiled, and TCRdb retains in-frame clones only, with some absent. This table holds roughly 2.5 million clones, approximately 92% found once. This receptor was taken from a young man in good health. The chain employs TRBV25-1 and TRBJ1-4; D unresolved. Sequencing was performed on naive CD4+ T cells sorted from blood. Subset of the sample: CD45RA+ positively selected. The CDR3 region is CASSRGGIGEKLFF. In DNA form, the CDR3 reads TGTGCCAGCAGTCGAGGAGGGATAGGTGAAAAACTGTTTTTT.